This entry lists 8 T cell receptor beta chains sequenced from one sample in a study of beta chain features in type 1 diabetes. Expressed TCRB transcripts were sequenced because the entire RNA isolate underwent reverse transcription. Data came from immunoSEQ multiplex PCR; TCRdb stores just in-frame clones and leaves some out. The sample contains 350,000 or so clones, about 20% of which appear only once. Input material: naive CD4+ T cells from blood. The receptors come from a woman between 18 and 29 years old in good health.

This chain joins TRBV5-6 and TRBJ2-1; the match to TRBD1 covers 9 bases. The CDR3 extends over 15 amino acids. Germline lookup yields CDR1 SGHDT and CDR2 YYEEEE. J gave up 4 bases and V 4 bases, and 6 bases lay outside the gene matches. CDR3 amino acids: CASSPQGAWYNEQFF. CDR3 nucleotides: TGTGCCAGCAGCCCACAGGGGGCTTGGTACAATGAGCAGTTCTTC.

V gene TRBV6-1 combines with J gene TRBJ1-5, with D hard to call. The V gene lost 6 bases and the J gene lost 6 bases, with 15 bases spanning the gap. The CDR3 spans 14 residues. Germline-derived CDR1 and CDR2 are MNHNS and SASEGT. In DNA form, the CDR3 reads TGTGCCAGCAGGGTTCGTAGGGCGGGTCAGCCCCAGCATTTT. Encoded protein: CASRVRRAGQPQHF.

The gene calls are TRBV7-9 and TRBJ2-7, with D perhaps TRBD2 (6 bases). CDR3 size: 14 residues. V gave up 4 bases and J gave up 4 bases, with 14 bases separating them. Germline assignment: CDR1 SEHNR and CDR2 FQNEAQ (reference sequence). This CDR3 is CASSYGGLTYEQYF. The CDR3 DNA follows: TGTGCCAGCAGCTATGGGGGACTTACTTACGAGCAGTACTTC.

This chain joins TRBV30 and TRBJ1-1; D might be TRBD1 (6 bases). From germline, CDR1 is GTSNPN and CDR2 SVGIG (reference sequence). The CDR3 sequence is 15 residues long. Trimming left V 3 bases short and J 1 base short, with 15 bases between. The CDR3 loop reads CAWRTDSLSNTEAFF. For the CDR3, the DNA is TGTGCCTGGAGGACGGACAGCCTCTCGAACACTGAAGCTTTCTTT. The full variable domain, with the rest looked up from reference TRBV30 and TRBJ1-1, is SQTIHQWPATLVQPVGSPLSLECTVEGTSNPNLYWYRQAAGRGLQLLFYSVGIGQISSEVPQNLSASRPQDRQFILSSKKLLLSDSGFYLCAWRTDSLSNTEAFFGQGTRLTVV.

The chain joins TRBV29-1 to TRBJ2-2; TRBD1 aligns across 11 bases. Germline-derived CDR1 and CDR2 are SQVTM and ANQGSEA. V shed 5 bases, J shed 4 bases, and the junction held 9 bases outside the gene matches. This CDR3 region has 16 residues. The CDR3 bases are TGCAGCGTTTTTCTTCCGGGACAGGGGGTCACCGGGGAGCTGTTTTTT. This gives the protein CSVFLPGQGVTGELFF.

The V call is TRBV7-2, the J call TRBJ1-2; TRBD1 matches 7 bases. J gave up 4 bases and V 8 bases, and 10 bases lay outside the gene matches. CDR3 length: 14 amino acids. Per the germline V gene, CDR1 is SGHTA and CDR2 is FQGNSA. In nucleotides, the CDR3 is TGTGCCAGCCTCCCCACGGGACAGAGCTATGGCTACACCTTC. It translates to CASLPTGQSYGYTF.

In its sample, this clone was seen a few times. The chain combines TRBV30 with TRBJ2-2; a weak D match, TRBD1 (6 bases). There are 13 residues in the CDR3. Per germline, CDR1 GTSNPN and CDR2 SVGIG (reference sequence). V dropped 2 bases and J dropped 4 bases, with 8 bases sitting between them. The DNA for the CDR3 is TGTGCCTGGAGTTCAGGGGTCACCGGGGAGCTGTTTTTT. It is translated as CAWSSGVTGELFF.

This clone has only a few counts. CDR3 in amino acids: CAISPTGTGDEQYF. The CDR3 DNA follows: TGTGCCATCAGCCCTACCGGAACAGGGGACGAGCAGTACTTC. V gene TRBV10-3 combines with J gene TRBJ2-7; 7 positions match TRBD1. J gave up 5 bases and V 6 bases, and 10 bases lay outside the gene matches. Germline V lookup: CDR1 ENHRY, CDR2 SYGVKD. The CDR3 covers 14 residues.